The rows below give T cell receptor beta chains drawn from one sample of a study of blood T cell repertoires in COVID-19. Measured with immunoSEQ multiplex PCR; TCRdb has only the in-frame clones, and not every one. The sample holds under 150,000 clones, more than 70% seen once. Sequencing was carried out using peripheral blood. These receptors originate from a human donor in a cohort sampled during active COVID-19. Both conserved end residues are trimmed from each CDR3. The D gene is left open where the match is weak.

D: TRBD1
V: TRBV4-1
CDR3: ASSQPLLIRDRGTEAF

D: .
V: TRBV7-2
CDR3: ASSPSSFGSGNTIY

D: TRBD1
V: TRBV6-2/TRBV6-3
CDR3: ASSSTRTGTGYEQY

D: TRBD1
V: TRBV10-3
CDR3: AISDPDREYGYT

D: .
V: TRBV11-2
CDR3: ASSLGGANTEAF

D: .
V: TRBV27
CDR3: ASRLYRESHTEAF

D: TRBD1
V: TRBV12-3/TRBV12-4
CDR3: ASSTGQGLALH

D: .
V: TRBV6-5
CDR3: ASSLTGQTYEQY

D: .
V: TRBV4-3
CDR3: ASSQEPGQGGDEQY

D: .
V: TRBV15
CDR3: ATSGRDNVRIQY

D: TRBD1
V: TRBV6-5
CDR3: ASSYSWTGRTDTQY

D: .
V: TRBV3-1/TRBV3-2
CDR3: ASSQTRGQYNSPLH

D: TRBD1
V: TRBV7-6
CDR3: ASSLASQGGTQY

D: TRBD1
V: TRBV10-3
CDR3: AISWDRDEYRNQPQH

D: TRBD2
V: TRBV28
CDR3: ASSLSGRGEQF

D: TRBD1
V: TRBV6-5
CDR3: ASSYDRGVPYEQY

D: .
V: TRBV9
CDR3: ASSGVRGDTQY

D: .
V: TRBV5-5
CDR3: ASSLGSGPYGYT

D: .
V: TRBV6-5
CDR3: ASSQGPGELF

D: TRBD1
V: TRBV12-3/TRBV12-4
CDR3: ASRGTGNTEAF

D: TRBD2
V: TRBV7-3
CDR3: ASSSSGGKRVDTQY

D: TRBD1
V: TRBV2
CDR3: ASSVGQGAQGQPQH

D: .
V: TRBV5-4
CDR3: ASSSFDRPYEQY

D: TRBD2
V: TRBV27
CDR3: ASSLLYLGLAGGGTQY

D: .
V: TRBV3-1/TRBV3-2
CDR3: ASSQGDSQIQY

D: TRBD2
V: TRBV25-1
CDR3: ASSELGRGEQF

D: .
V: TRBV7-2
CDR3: ASSLVLEFESYEQY

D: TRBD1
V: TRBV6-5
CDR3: ASSPGQGFTEAF

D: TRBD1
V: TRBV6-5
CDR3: ASTLQGARNYGYT

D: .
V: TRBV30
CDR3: ACYNANEKLF

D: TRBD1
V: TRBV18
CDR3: ASSPPRGQGSPGELF

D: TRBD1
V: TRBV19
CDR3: ASRATGGIREKLF

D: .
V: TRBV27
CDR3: ASSLNRANYGYT

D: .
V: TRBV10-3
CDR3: AISESAASSSYNEQF

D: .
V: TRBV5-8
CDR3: ASSFAGQLNTEAF

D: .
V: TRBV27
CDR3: ASSLRRDANTEAF